A selection of T cell receptor beta chains follows, all from one sample in a study of technical replicates of blood from a handful of donors. TCRdb keeps only in-frame clones here, not all; method: immunoSEQ multiplex PCR. The sample has about 100,000 clones; 96% are singletons. The sample taken for sequencing was T cells isolated from PBMCs. These receptors all stem from a human donor in good health. CDR3s include the opening cysteine and the closing phenylalanine or tryptophan. The order of the fields is V gene, J gene, clone size, D gene, CDR3 DNA, CDR3 protein. A D gene is named only where the DNA matches it firmly. Clone size is shown for a subset of rows, as once, few, many or a class of expanded clone.

>TRBV15|TRBJ2-7|.|TRBD1
TGTGCCACCAGCAGAGAAGGACAGGGTTACGAGCAGTACTTC
CATSREGQGYEQYF
>TRBV19|TRBJ1-5|.|TRBD1
TGTGCCAGTAGTCCCCCGGGACAGGGCGGGGGGAAGCCCCAGCATTTT
CASSPPGQGGGKPQHF
>TRBV7-9|TRBJ2-7|.|.
TGTGCCAGCAGTTGGGACAATACCCCCTCCTACGAGCAGTACTTC
CASSWDNTPSYEQYF
>TRBV27|TRBJ1-1|few|.
TGTGCCAGCAGCCCTTTTTTCCCGAGAATTGAAGCTTTCTTT
CASSPFFPRIEAFF
>TRBV9|TRBJ1-1|.|TRBD1
TGTGCCAGCGATTCAGGGGGGAGCACTGAAGCTTTCTTT
CASDSGGSTEAFF
>TRBV5-8|TRBJ2-1|.|TRBD2
TGTGCCAGCAGCTTTGGGACTAGCGCATACAATGAGCAGTTCTTC
CASSFGTSAYNEQFF
>TRBV5-1|TRBJ2-7|.|TRBD2
TGCGCCAGCGACGAGGCCGGACTAGCGGGGAGCGAGCAGTACTTC
CASDEAGLAGSEQYF
>TRBV7-9|TRBJ1-2|once|TRBD1
TGTGCCAGCACCGATCCCGGGACAGGGGGCATTCCCCCCTATGGCTACACCTTC
CASTDPGTGGIPPYGYTF
>TRBV10-3|TRBJ1-1|.|TRBD1
TGTGCCACAGCACACAGGGGCCCTGGGGCTGAAGCTTTCTTT
CATAHRGPGAEAFF
>TRBV11-3|TRBJ1-1|once|.
TGTGCCAGCAGCTATCGGGGACAGAACACTGAAGCTTTCTTT
CASSYRGQNTEAFF
>TRBV27|TRBJ2-7|.|TRBD2
TGTGCCGCTGGGCCGGGGGGGTCCCGGGCTCACTACGAGCAGTACTTC
CAAGPGGSRAHYEQYF
>TRBV9|TRBJ1-5|.|.
TGTGCCAGCAGCGCCCTGGAGGGTAGCAATCAGCCCCAGCATTTT
CASSALEGSNQPQHF
>TRBV13|TRBJ1-1|.|.
TGTGCCAGCCAGTTTATCTCTGAAGCTTTCTTT
CASQFISEAFF
>TRBV4-2|TRBJ2-7|.|.
TGTGCCAGCAGCCCCGGACTATACAGCTCCTACGAGCAGTACTTC
CASSPGLYSSYEQYF
>TRBV27|TRBJ2-7|.|TRBD2
TGTGCCAGCAGTCCACTAGCGGGAGTCTCCTACGAGCAGTACTTC
CASSPLAGVSYEQYF
>TRBV20-1|TRBJ2-5|.|.
TGCAGTGCTAGAGTCCCGGAGACCCAGTACTTC
CSARVPETQYF
>TRBV18|TRBJ2-7|.|.
TGTGCCAGCTCACCACCGACAGGAAATCCCTACGAGCAGTACTTC
CASSPPTGNPYEQYF
>TRBV6-6|TRBJ2-7|.|TRBD2
TGTGCCAGCAGCCCCTGGGGGACTAGCGCATCTCAGCAGTACTTC
CASSPWGTSASQQYF
>TRBV7-6|TRBJ2-3|.|.
TGTGCCAGCAGCTGGGGGGCAGATACGCAGTATTTT
CASSWGADTQYF
>TRBV28|TRBJ2-5|once|.
TGTGCCAGCAAACTCCAGGGGAATGGAGAGACCCAGTACTTC
CASKLQGNGETQYF
>TRBV19|TRBJ2-3|.|.
TGTGCCAGTAGTATAGGGTTCAGGGGAGTTGCAGATACGCAGTATTTT
CASSIGFRGVADTQYF
>TRBV18|TRBJ1-1|.|.
TGTGCCAGCTCACCACTCGGGTACGGGAACACTGAAGCTTTCTTT
CASSPLGYGNTEAFF
>TRBV5-1|TRBJ1-1|.|.
TGCGCCAGCAGCTCCCAGGGCCCGTGGAACACTGAAGCTTTCTTT
CASSSQGPWNTEAFF
>TRBV5-1|TRBJ2-1|.|TRBD2
TGCGCCAGCAGCTTTACCGATATAGCGGGAGTGAATGACAATGAGCAGTTCTTC
CASSFTDIAGVNDNEQFF
>TRBV27|TRBJ2-7|.|TRBD2
TGTGCCAGCAGGGTAGCGGGAGTCGCTCTTTCGTACGAGCAGTACTTC
CASRVAGVALSYEQYF
>TRBV7-2|TRBJ1-1|.|TRBD1
TGTGCCAGCAGCTCCGACCCGTACAGGGGAGAAGCTTTCTTT
CASSSDPYRGEAFF
>TRBV7-6|TRBJ1-5|.|.
TGTGCCAGCAGCGGGACAAGCAATCAGCCCCAGCATTTT
CASSGTSNQPQHF